These T cell receptor beta chains were read from a single sample in a study of cytomegalovirus exposure and HLA in healthy donors. This table comes from immunoSEQ multiplex PCR, and its TCRdb copy is limited to in-frame clones, with some not included. The table for this sample gives under 250,000 clones. The sequencing sample was made of PBMCs. The receptors here all came from a girl aged 2 to 9 in good health and CMV-seropositive. Both conserved end residues are part of each CDR3. A D gene is named only where the DNA matches it firmly.

J,D,V,CDR3
TRBJ2-7,TRBD2,TRBV9,CASSSSSGNEQYF
TRBJ2-3,NA,TRBV29-1,CSDQRLLTDTQYF
TRBJ1-1,NA,TRBV5-1,CASSLIRPGNTEAFF
TRBJ2-1,TRBD2,TRBV5-8,CASRTSGEYNEQFF
TRBJ2-3,NA,TRBV5-1,CASSLAASFSTDTQYF
TRBJ1-5,NA,TRBV2,CASTDFSNQPQHF
NA,NA,TRBV28,CAIREGSSYEQYF
TRBJ1-2,TRBD1,TRBV28,CASSPDRGGHPNGYTF
TRBJ2-7,TRBD2,TRBV5-4,CASSNPKREVVYEQYF
TRBJ1-4,NA,TRBV7-2,CASSTQGSGTNEKLFF
TRBJ1-1,TRBD1,TRBV5-1,CASSLGQGGTEAFF
TRBJ2-2,NA,TRBV29-1,CSVSGGNQGWELFF
TRBJ2-7,NA,TRBV28,CASYLHRVWEREPYEQYF
TRBJ1-6,NA,TRBV7-9,CASRRSYNSPLHF
TRBJ1-2,NA,TRBV6-6,CASSYSLGKYGYTF
TRBJ2-3,NA,TRBV5-8,CASSLGTSPAPDTQYF
TRBJ2-3,NA,TRBV9,CASSGVPTDTQYF
TRBJ2-3,TRBD2,TRBV6-5,CASSYSGGRTDTQYF
TRBJ2-5,NA,TRBV30,CAWTPGGAQETQYF
TRBJ2-4,NA,TRBV19,CASSLLTAGGLTKNIQYF
TRBJ2-1,TRBD2,TRBV9,CASSVSGSIYEQFF
TRBJ2-5,NA,TRBV30,CAWSVRFQEAQYF
TRBJ2-5,TRBD2,TRBV5-4,CASSSGLGEETQYF
TRBJ2-7,TRBD1,TRBV25-1,CASSDPDRHEQYF
TRBJ2-5,TRBD2,TRBV9,CASSAGLALLWGETQYF
TRBJ2-6,NA,TRBV4-2,CASTASSGANVLTF
TRBJ1-5,NA,TRBV28,CASSLGERSQPQHF
TRBJ1-5,NA,TRBV5-8,CASSFRASTVTPQHF
TRBJ1-5,NA,TRBV7-9,CASSAYVTGSNQPQHF
TRBJ2-2,TRBD1,TRBV29-1,CSVVWARQGVGGELFF
TRBJ1-2,NA,TRBV5-4,CASKQGIHGYTF
TRBJ2-2,NA,TRBV19,CASSSRGDTGELFF
TRBJ2-1,TRBD2,TRBV25-1,CASSEGLAVYNEQFF
TRBJ2-7,TRBD2,TRBV27,CASSWRASGSYEQYF
TRBJ1-2,TRBD1,TRBV10-2,CASTDRGEIGDGYTF
TRBJ1-1,TRBD1,TRBV13,CASSPSDRVRTEAFF
TRBJ2-5,NA,TRBV15,CATSASLDETQYF
TRBJ2-7,TRBD1,TRBV5-4,CASSLGGQGSSYEQYF
TRBJ1-1,NA,TRBV27,CASSLRRGAGRPEAFF
TRBJ1-2,NA,TRBV28,CASSLYYWRPSNYGYTF
TRBJ1-4,NA,TRBV18,CASSPGPPTNEKLFF
TRBJ1-1,NA,TRBV6-6,CASSYSLGGEAFF
TRBJ2-5,TRBD1,TRBV5-5,CASSSPRGRRETQYF
TRBJ2-3,TRBD2,TRBV2,CASTASHTGLAGGAQSYTQYF
TRBJ2-3,NA,TRBV19,CASRAGGSTDTQYF
TRBJ2-7,TRBD1,TRBV25-1,CASALTGYYEQYF
TRBJ2-1,NA,TRBV6-6,CASSYSTPGSYNEQFF
TRBJ1-5,NA,TRBV29-1,CSVGSNNQPQHF
TRBJ2-2,TRBD2,TRBV9,CASSVRASGRVIGELFF